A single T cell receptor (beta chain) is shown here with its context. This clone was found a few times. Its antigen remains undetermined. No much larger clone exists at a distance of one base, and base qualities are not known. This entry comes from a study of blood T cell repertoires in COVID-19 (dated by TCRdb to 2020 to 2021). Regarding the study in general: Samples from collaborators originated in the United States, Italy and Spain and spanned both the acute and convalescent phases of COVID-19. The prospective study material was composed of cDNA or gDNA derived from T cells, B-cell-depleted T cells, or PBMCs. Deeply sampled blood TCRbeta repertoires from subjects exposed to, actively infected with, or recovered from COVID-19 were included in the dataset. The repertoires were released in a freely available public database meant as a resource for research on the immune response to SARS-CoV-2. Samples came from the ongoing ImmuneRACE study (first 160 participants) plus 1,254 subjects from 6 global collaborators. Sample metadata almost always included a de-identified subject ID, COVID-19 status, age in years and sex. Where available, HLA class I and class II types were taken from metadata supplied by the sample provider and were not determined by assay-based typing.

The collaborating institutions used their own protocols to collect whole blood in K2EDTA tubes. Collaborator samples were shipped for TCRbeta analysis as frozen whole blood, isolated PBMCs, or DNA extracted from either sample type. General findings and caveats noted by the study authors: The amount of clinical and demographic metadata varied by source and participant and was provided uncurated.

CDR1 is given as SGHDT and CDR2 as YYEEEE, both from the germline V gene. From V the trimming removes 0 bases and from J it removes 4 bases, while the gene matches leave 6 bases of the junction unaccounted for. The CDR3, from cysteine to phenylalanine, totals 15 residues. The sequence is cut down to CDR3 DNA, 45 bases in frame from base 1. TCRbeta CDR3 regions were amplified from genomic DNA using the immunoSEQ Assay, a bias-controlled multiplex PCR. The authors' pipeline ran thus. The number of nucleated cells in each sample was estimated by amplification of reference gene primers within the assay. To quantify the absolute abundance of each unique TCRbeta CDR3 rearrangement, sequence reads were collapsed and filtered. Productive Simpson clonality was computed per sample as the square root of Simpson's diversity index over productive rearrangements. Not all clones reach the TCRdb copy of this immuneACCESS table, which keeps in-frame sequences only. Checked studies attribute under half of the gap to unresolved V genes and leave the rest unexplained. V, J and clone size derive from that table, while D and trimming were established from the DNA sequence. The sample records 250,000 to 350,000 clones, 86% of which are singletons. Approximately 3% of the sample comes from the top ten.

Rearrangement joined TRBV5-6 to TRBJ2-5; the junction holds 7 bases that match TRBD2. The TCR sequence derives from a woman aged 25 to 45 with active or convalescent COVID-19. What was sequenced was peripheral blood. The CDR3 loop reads CASSLVAAGRETQYF. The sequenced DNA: TGTGCCAGCAGCTTGGTAGCAGCGGGGCGAGAGACCCAGTACTTC.